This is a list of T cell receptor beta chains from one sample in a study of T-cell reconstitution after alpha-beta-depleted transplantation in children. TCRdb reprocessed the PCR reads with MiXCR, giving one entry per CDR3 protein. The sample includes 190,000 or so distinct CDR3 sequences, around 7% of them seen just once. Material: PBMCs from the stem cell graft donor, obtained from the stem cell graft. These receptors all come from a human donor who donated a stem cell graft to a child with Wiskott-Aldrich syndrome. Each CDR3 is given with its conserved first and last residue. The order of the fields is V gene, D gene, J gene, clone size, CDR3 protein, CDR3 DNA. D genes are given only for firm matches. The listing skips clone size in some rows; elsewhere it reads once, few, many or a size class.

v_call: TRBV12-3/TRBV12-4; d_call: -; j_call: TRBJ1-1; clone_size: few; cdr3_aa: CASSFYSSRVNTEAFF; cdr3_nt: TGTGCCAGCAGTTTTTACAGCAGCAGGGTGAACACTGAAGCTTTCTTT
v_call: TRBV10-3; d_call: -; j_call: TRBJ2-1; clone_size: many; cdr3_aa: CAISESGGTSYNEQFF; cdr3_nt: TGTGCCATCAGTGAATCGGGGGGCACCTCCTACAATGAGCAGTTCTTC
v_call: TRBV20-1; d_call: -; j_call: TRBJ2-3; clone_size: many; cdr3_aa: CSAGTLDTQYF; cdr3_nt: TGCAGTGCTGGAACGTTGGATACGCAGTATTTT
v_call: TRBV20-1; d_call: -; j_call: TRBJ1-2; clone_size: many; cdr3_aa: CSVSGLSNYGYTF; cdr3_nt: TGCAGTGTTTCTGGTCTTTCTAACTATGGCTACACCTTC
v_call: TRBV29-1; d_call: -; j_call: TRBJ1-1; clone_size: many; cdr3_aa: CSVGTSGTEAFF; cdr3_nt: TGCAGCGTCGGGACTTCTGGGACTGAAGCTTTCTTT
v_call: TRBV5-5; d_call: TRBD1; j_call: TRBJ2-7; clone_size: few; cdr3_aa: CARGPGQPYEQYF; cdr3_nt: TGTGCCAGGGGCCCGGGACAGCCCTACGAGCAGTACTTC
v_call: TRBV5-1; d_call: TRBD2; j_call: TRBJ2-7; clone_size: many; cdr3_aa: CASSLGGTSGIYEQYF; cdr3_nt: TGCGCCAGCAGCTTGGGAGGGACTAGCGGAATCTACGAGCAGTACTTC
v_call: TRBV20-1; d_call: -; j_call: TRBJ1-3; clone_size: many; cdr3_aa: CSVGDVRSGNTIYF; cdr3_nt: TGCAGTGTTGGGGACGTTCGCTCTGGAAACACCATATATTTT
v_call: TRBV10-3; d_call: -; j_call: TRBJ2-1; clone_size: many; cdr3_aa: CAISADNEQFF; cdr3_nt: TGTGCCATCAGTGCAGACAATGAGCAGTTCTTC
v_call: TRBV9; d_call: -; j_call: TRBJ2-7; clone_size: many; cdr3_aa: CASSVSASTYEQYF; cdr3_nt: TGTGCCAGCAGCGTATCGGCCTCAACCTACGAGCAGTACTTC
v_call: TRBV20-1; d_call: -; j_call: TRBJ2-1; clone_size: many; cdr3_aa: CSANVGLGYNEQFF; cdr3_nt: TGCAGTGCTAATGTGGGTTTAGGGTACAATGAGCAGTTCTTC
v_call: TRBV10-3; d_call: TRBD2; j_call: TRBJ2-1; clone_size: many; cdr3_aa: CAISERRTSGGLPGNEQFF; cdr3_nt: TGTGCCATCAGTGAGCGCCGGACTAGCGGGGGACTTCCTGGGAATGAGCAGTTCTTC
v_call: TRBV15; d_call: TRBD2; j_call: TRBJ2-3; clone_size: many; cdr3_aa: CATSGPRGSSTSTDTQYF; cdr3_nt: TGTGCCACCAGCGGTCCTCGCGGGAGTTCGACTAGCACAGATACGCAGTATTTT
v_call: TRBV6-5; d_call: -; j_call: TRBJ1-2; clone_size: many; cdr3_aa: CASSYSRSADYGYTF; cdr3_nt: TGTGCCAGCAGTTACTCGCGTTCAGCGGACTATGGCTACACCTTC
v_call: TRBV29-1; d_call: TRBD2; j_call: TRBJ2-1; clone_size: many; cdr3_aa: CSFKASGGSSSYNEQFF; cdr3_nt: TGCAGCTTCAAGGCTAGCGGGGGGTCCAGCTCCTACAATGAGCAGTTCTTC
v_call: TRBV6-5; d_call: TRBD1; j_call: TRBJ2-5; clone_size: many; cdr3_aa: CASSQDRGKKTQYF; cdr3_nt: TGTGCCAGCAGTCAGGACAGGGGAAAAAAGACCCAGTACTTC
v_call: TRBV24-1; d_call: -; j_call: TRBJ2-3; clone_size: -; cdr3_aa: CATSDLGAGTDTKYF; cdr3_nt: TGTGCCACCAGTGATTTGGGGGCCGGCACAGATACGAAGTATTTT
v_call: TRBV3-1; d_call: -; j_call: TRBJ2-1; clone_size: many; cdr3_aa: CASSQGGGYNEQFF; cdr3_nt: TGTGCCAGCAGCCAAGGAGGCGGTTACAATGAGCAGTTCTTC
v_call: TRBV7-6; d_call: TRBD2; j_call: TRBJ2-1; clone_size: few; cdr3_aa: CASSLALPGGPGEQFF; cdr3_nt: TGTGCCAGCAGCTTGGCTCTGCCGGGAGGGCCGGGTGAGCAGTTCTTC
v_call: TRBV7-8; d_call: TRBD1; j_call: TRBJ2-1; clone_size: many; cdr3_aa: CASSSQTGDGEQFF; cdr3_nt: TGTGCCAGCAGCTCTCAGACAGGGGATGGCGAGCAGTTCTTC
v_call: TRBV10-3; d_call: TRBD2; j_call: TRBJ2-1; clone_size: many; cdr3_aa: CAISESSGSSYNEQFF; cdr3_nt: TGTGCCATCAGTGAGTCAAGCGGGAGCTCCTACAATGAGCAGTTCTTC
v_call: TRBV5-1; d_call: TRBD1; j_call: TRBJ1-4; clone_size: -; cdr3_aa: CASSLGPTQGANEKLFF; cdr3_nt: TGCGCCAGCAGCTTGGGCCCCACACAGGGGGCTAATGAAAAACTGTTTTTT
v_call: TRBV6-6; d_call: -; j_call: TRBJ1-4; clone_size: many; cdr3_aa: CASQNEKLFF; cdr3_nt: TGTGCCAGTCAGAATGAAAAACTGTTTTTT
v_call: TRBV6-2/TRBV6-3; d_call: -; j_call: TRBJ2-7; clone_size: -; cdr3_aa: CASSYSIPARIYYEQYF; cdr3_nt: TGTGCCAGCAGTTACTCGATCCCCGCCAGAATTTACTACGAGCAGTACTTC
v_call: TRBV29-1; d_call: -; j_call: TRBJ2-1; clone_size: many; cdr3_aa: CSVAHNEQFF; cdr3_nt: TGCAGCGTTGCCCACAATGAGCAGTTCTTC
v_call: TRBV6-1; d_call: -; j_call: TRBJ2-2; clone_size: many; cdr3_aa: CASRGRPANTGELFF; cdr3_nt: TGTGCCAGCAGAGGACGGCCGGCGAACACCGGGGAGCTGTTTTTT
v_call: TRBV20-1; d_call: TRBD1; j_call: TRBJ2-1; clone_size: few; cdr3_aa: CSARGQGDLNEQFF; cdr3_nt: TGCAGTGCTAGAGGCCAGGGGGATCTCAATGAGCAGTTCTTC
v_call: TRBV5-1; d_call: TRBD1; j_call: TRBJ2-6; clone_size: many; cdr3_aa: CASSLAQGDTLRSGANVLTF; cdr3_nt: TGCGCCAGCAGCTTGGCTCAGGGGGACACCTTACGCTCTGGGGCCAACGTCCTGACTTTC
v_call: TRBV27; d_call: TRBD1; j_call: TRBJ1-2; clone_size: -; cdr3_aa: CASSPIDSDRGPGGYTF; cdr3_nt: TGTGCCAGCAGTCCCATAGATTCGGACAGGGGTCCTGGCGGCTACACCTTC
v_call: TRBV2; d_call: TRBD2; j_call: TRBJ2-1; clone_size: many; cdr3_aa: CASRPGTTREQFF; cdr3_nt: TGTGCCAGCAGGCCCGGGACTACTCGCGAGCAGTTCTTC